This T cell receptor beta chain stems from a study of blood T cell repertoires in COVID-19. About the research overall: Samples came from the United States, Italy and Spain, spanning acute and convalescent COVID-19. PBMCs, B-cell-depleted T cells, or T cells were the source of the cDNA or gDNA that made up the material.

Seattle participants joined during active infection and were tracked over time. Original methodology: Nucleated cell counts were estimated from reference gene primer amplification. This table comes from immunoSEQ multiplex PCR, and its TCRdb copy is limited to in-frame clones, with some not included. That table supplies the V and J calls and clone size; D and trimming were determined from the DNA. The sample has some 220,000 clones; 75% to 85% are singletons. V was pared by 4 bases and J by 5 bases, with 14 bases between. CDR3 size: 14 residues. The germline V gene encodes CDR1 MGHRA and CDR2 YSYEKL. This clonotype was sampled from a middle-aged man with COVID-19, enrolled during active disease. This chain uses TRBV4-1 with TRBJ2-5; D may be TRBD1 (6 bases). Material: peripheral blood. CDR3 loop: CASSPDSGWETQYF. The CDR3, as DNA: TGCGCCAGCAGCCCGGACAGCGGTTGGGAGACCCAGTACTTC.